Listed here are 10 T cell receptor beta chains from one sample, sequenced in a study of Ad26.COV2.S vaccination and SARS-CoV-2 variants. Clones were read by immunoSEQ multiplex PCR, and TCRdb kept only the in-frame ones, dropping some. The profile covers 350,000 to 400,000 clones, with approximately 91% appearing a single time and under 2% taken by the ten largest. Specified treatment: approximately 18 received Ad26.COV2.S at low or high dose, single or two shots; five or six received placebo; per-sample allocation not given. Sampling was performed 63 days after the first vaccine or placebo injection. The material sequenced was peripheral blood, taken in a trial of Ad26.COV2.S vaccine versus placebo. The receptor source for this set is a person aged 18-60 years who received the Ad26.COV2.S COVID-19 vaccine or a placebo.

This rearrangement joins TRBV5-1 to TRBJ2-5, with TRBD2 identical over 13 bases. The CDR3 loop spans 16 amino acids. The V and J ends lost 2 bases and 4 bases, in that order; junction bases with no gene match: 5. In germline, CDR1 is SGHRS, CDR2 YFSETQ. CDR3 residues: CASSLGLAGEGETQYF. DNA for the CDR3: TGCGCCAGCAGCTTAGGACTAGCGGGAGAGGGAGAGACCCAGTACTTC.

This chain joins TRBV19 and TRBJ1-2; possibly TRBD1 for D (6 bases). Trimming stripped 1 base from V and 4 bases from J, with 13 bases between. CDR1 LNHDA and CDR2 SQIVND come from the germline V gene (reference sequence). This CDR3 contains 15 residues. CDR3 in amino acids: CASSIVLGAGYGYTF. The DNA for the CDR3 is TGTGCCAGTAGTATAGTTTTGGGGGCCGGCTATGGCTACACCTTC.

This sequence joins TRBV6-5 and TRBJ1-3; 7 bases are a match to TRBD1. Per the germline V gene, CDR1 is MNHEY and CDR2 is SVGAGI. V dropped 6 bases and J dropped 3; count of bases not matched to a gene: 2. This CDR3 comprises 13 residues. CDR3 nucleotides: TGTGCCAGCAGGGGGACAGTTGGAAACACCATATATTTT. Encoded protein: CASRGTVGNTIYF.

Comments on this clone: The junction departs from the called germline gene at one end, perhaps through a read error. The chain uses TRBV7-2 and TRBJ2-7, with TRBD2 matching 15 bases. The CDR3 totals 18 residues. Germline V gene data show CDR1 as SGHTA and CDR2 as FQGNSA. The CDR3 DNA sequence: TGTGCCAGCAGTTCCGGGACTAGCGGGAGGTTTTACTCCGACGAGCAGTACTTC. This encodes CASSSGTSGRFYSDEQYF.

About this clone itself: The same CDR3 arises from other DNA sequences in this sample as well. The rearrangement joins TRBV6-1 to TRBJ1-5, with D unresolved. The CDR3 has 15 amino acids. Deletions cut 0 bases from V and 1 base from J, with 7 bases between. The V gene's germline CDR1 is MNHNS and CDR2 SASEGT. CDR3 bases: TGTGCCAGCAGTGAAGCCGGCGGCAGCAATCAGCCCCAGCATTTT. Residues: CASSEAGGSNQPQHF.

CDR3 residues: CASSLTGSGTEAFF. The DNA for the CDR3 is TGTGCCAGCAGTCTCACAGGGAGCGGCACTGAAGCTTTCTTT. This sequence joins TRBV6-2 or TRBV6-3 and TRBJ1-1; the D gene is possibly TRBD1 (6 bases). Germline assignment: CDR1 MNHEY and CDR2 SVGEGT. The CDR3 length is 14 residues. V lost 5 bases and J 4 bases, leaving 14 bases between the germline ends.

The chain combines TRBV30 with TRBJ2-1, with D tentatively TRBD2 (6 bases). This CDR3 spans 15 amino acids. Germline-derived CDR1 and CDR2 are GTSNPN and SVGIG (reference sequence). The V and J ends lost 2 bases and 3 bases respectively, with 14 bases between them. CDR3 residues: CAWSPPGLSYNEQFF. The CDR3 region has the DNA TGTGCCTGGAGTCCACCGGGACTGAGCTACAATGAGCAGTTCTTC.

The genes are TRBV4-1 and TRBJ2-2, with 10 bases lining up with TRBD2. Unmatched junction bases numbered 4, after V lost 3 bases and J lost 6 bases. The CDR3 is 15 amino acids. The germline CDR1 and CDR2 sequences are MGHRA and YSYEKL. The CDR3 nucleotides read TGCGCCAGCAGCCAGGAGGGACTAGCGTCCGGGGAGCTGTTTTTT. This encodes CASSQEGLASGELFF.

The V call is TRBV18, the J call TRBJ1-1; weak D call: TRBD1 (6 bases). The CDR3 runs to 15 residues. CDR1 KGHSH and CDR2 LQKENI come from the germline V gene. With 2 bases removed from V and 4 bases from J, the gap between germline ends came to 14 bases. The CDR3 coding sequence is TGTGCCAGCTCACCAAGAGAGGGGGGTAGCACTGAAGCTTTCTTT. Amino acid sequence: CASSPREGGSTEAFF.

The J gene is TRBJ2-1, the V gene TRBV6-5; 10 bases align to TRBD2. After removal of 0 bases from V and 12 bases from J, the junction contained 8 bases not matched to a gene. This CDR3 has 15 amino acids. Germline V gene lookup returns CDR1 MNHEY and CDR2 SVGAGI. CDR3 region: CASSYSLSSGRGQFF. CDR3 DNA: TGTGCCAGCAGTTACTCTCTATCTAGCGGGAGAGGGCAGTTCTTC.